A selection of T cell receptor beta chains follows, all from one sample in a study of OX40 agonist ivuxolimab in advanced cancers. The protocol was immunoSEQ multiplex PCR, while the TCRdb copy is restricted to in-frame clones and leaves out a portion. This table holds about 82,000 clones, approximately 90% found once. The sample in question was CD4+ or CD8+ T cells sorted from blood, obtained in a trial of the OX40 agonist ivuxolimab. These receptors came from an adult with an advanced solid tumor such as melanoma, head and neck, liver or kidney cancer. Each CDR3 is given with its conserved first and last residue. The order of the fields is CDR3 length, V gene, clone size, CDR3 protein. The size of a clone is reported for some rows only, either as once, few or many, or as a class for expanded clones.

len: 15; v_gene: TRBV5-4; abundance: once; CDR3aa: CASSPPRLSTDTQYF
len: 17; v_gene: TRBV9; abundance: NA; CDR3aa: CASSVEGTSGTYNEQFF
len: 16; v_gene: TRBV7-9; abundance: NA; CDR3aa: CASSPTLEGSTYEQYF
len: 15; v_gene: TRBV27; abundance: NA; CDR3aa: CASSHLRDPPNEQFF
len: 13; v_gene: TRBV5-1; abundance: NA; CDR3aa: CASTEQGENIQYF
len: 15; v_gene: TRBV2; abundance: NA; CDR3aa: CASSDDRGLNQPQHF
len: 17; v_gene: TRBV7-3; abundance: few; CDR3aa: CASSLTRAEASADEQFF
len: 14; v_gene: TRBV28; abundance: NA; CDR3aa: CASSLRMKGTEAFF
len: 18; v_gene: TRBV7-9; abundance: NA; CDR3aa: CASSLDPLRQGRSDTQYF
len: 16; v_gene: TRBV5-1; abundance: NA; CDR3aa: CASSSGQSGGTGELFF
len: 17; v_gene: TRBV27; abundance: NA; CDR3aa: CASSLSGQGGEYTEAFF
len: 15; v_gene: TRBV28; abundance: NA; CDR3aa: CASSSGTGGYYGYTF
len: 16; v_gene: TRBV7-8; abundance: NA; CDR3aa: CASSSLVGQGYTEAFF
len: 16; v_gene: TRBV5-6; abundance: few; CDR3aa: CASSGGTGVPNEKLFF
len: 16; v_gene: TRBV19; abundance: NA; CDR3aa: CASSIVSSGPYNEQFF
len: 14; v_gene: TRBV19; abundance: NA; CDR3aa: CASSTQVGVGEQYF
len: 14; v_gene: TRBV5-1; abundance: NA; CDR3aa: CASSSRGGAYEQYF
len: 14; v_gene: TRBV4-1; abundance: once; CDR3aa: CASSQGGLAGEQYF
len: 14; v_gene: TRBV11-2; abundance: NA; CDR3aa: CASSPPVGGNEQYF
len: 15; v_gene: TRBV19; abundance: NA; CDR3aa: CASSPPDRYGETQYF
len: 16; v_gene: TRBV18; abundance: NA; CDR3aa: CASSPSGTGVPDTQYF
len: 12; v_gene: TRBV6-5; abundance: once; CDR3aa: CASSPTSEEQYF
len: 16; v_gene: TRBV5-4; abundance: NA; CDR3aa: CASSAGGLAGADTQYF
len: 13; v_gene: TRBV9; abundance: once; CDR3aa: CASSVGENQPQHF
len: 15; v_gene: TRBV7-9; abundance: NA; CDR3aa: CASRGQGKSSGKLFF
len: 13; v_gene: TRBV10-2; abundance: NA; CDR3aa: CASSPTSAYEQYF
len: 12; v_gene: TRBV7-9; abundance: NA; CDR3aa: CASSFRAYEQYF
len: 14; v_gene: TRBV19; abundance: NA; CDR3aa: CASSPSGLYNEQFF
len: 13; v_gene: TRBV7-9; abundance: few; CDR3aa: CASRDSYYNEQFF
len: 14; v_gene: TRBV27; abundance: NA; CDR3aa: CASSTPGLEETQYF
len: 15; v_gene: TRBV5-1; abundance: NA; CDR3aa: CASSLAVGTADTQYF
len: 12; v_gene: TRBV27; abundance: once; CDR3aa: CASSSGPYEQYF
len: 13; v_gene: TRBV4-1; abundance: NA; CDR3aa: CASSQGYVEEQFF
len: 14; v_gene: TRBV4-1; abundance: NA; CDR3aa: CASSRPGASDTQYF
len: 17; v_gene: TRBV11-3; abundance: NA; CDR3aa: CASSTAEPGLDSHEQYF
len: 15; v_gene: TRBV21-1; abundance: NA; CDR3aa: CASSKGLHSNQPQHF
len: 18; v_gene: TRBV28; abundance: NA; CDR3aa: CASSFQLVWTSGTDTQYF
len: 14; v_gene: TRBV6-6; abundance: NA; CDR3aa: CASSRLAGDGEQYF
len: 13; v_gene: TRBV29-1; abundance: NA; CDR3aa: CSVESRLLNEQFF
len: 15; v_gene: TRBV7-9; abundance: NA; CDR3aa: CASTYRETEGNTIYF
len: 13; v_gene: TRBV6-1; abundance: NA; CDR3aa: CASRYRGVYEQYF
len: 13; v_gene: TRBV7-2; abundance: NA; CDR3aa: CASSFGPPDEQFF
len: 15; v_gene: TRBV7-9; abundance: once; CDR3aa: CASSLAGQPRDGYTF
len: 16; v_gene: TRBV19; abundance: NA; CDR3aa: CASCPGTGVGVGELFF
len: 15; v_gene: TRBV9; abundance: once; CDR3aa: CASSVGGSANEKLFF
len: 13; v_gene: TRBV30; abundance: once; CDR3aa: CAWSVSLVYEQYF
len: 13; v_gene: TRBV6-6; abundance: NA; CDR3aa: CASSYVGLNEQYF
len: 15; v_gene: TRBV29-1; abundance: NA; CDR3aa: CSVEEWSSGANVLTF
len: 16; v_gene: TRBV7-8; abundance: NA; CDR3aa: CASSLELGQGAYEQYF
len: 15; v_gene: TRBV6-1; abundance: NA; CDR3aa: CASAAQGETGEKLFF
len: 13; v_gene: TRBV27; abundance: once; CDR3aa: CASSAGTGHGYTF
len: 12; v_gene: TRBV27; abundance: NA; CDR3aa: CASSLSSGELFF
len: 11; v_gene: TRBV7-9; abundance: NA; CDR3aa: CASSPDNEQFF
len: 18; v_gene: TRBV27; abundance: NA; CDR3aa: CASRTGESLAGLSYEQYF
len: 14; v_gene: TRBV19; abundance: NA; CDR3aa: CASSFNGQAYEQYF
len: 14; v_gene: TRBV2; abundance: NA; CDR3aa: CASSGTLAKNIQYF
len: 14; v_gene: TRBV28; abundance: NA; CDR3aa: CASITDTSGNTIYF